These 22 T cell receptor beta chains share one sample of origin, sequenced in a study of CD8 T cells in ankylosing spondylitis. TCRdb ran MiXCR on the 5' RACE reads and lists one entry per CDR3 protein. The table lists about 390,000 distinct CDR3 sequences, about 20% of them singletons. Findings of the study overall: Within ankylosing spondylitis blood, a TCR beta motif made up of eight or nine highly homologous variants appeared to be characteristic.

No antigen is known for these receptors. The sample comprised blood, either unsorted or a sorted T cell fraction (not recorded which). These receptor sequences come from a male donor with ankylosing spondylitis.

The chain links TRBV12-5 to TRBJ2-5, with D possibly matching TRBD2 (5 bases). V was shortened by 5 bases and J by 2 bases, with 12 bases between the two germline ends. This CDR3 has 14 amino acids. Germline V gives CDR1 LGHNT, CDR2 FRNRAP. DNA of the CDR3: TGTGCTAGTGGTCCGTCAGCGGCGCAAGAGACCCAGTACTTC. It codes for CASGPSAAQETQYF.

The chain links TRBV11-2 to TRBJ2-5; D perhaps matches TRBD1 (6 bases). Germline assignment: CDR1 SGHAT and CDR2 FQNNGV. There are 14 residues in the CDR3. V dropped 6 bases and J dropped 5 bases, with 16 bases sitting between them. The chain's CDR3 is CASRDTGMKETQYF. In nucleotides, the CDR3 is TGTGCCAGCAGGGATACAGGGATGAAGGAGACCCAGTACTTC.

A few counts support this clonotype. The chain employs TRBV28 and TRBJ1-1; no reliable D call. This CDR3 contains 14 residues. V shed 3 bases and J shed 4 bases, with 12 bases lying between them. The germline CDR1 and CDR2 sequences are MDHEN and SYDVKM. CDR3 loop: CASSFGRASTEAFF. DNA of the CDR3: TGTGCCAGCAGTTTCGGACGGGCGAGCACTGAAGCTTTCTTT.

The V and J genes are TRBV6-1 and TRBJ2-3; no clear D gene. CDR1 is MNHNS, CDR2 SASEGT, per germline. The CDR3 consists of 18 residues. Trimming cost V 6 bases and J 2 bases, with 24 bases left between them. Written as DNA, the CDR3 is TGTGCCAGCAGAGAAATAAGGTGGTCCGTCGCAAACACAGATACGCAGTATTTT. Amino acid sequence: CASREIRWSVANTDTQYF.

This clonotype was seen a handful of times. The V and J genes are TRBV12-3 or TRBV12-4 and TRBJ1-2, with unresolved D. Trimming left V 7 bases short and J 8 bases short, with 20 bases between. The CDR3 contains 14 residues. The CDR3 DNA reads TGTGCCAGCACCCGAGTCGGTAGGGTAGGCGGCTACACCTTC. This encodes CASTRVGRVGGYTF.

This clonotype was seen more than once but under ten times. This CDR3 reads CASRLAGDTGELFF. The CDR3, as DNA: TGTGCCAGCCGGCTGGCGGGGGACACCGGGGAGCTGTTTTTT. The J gene is TRBJ2-2, the V gene TRBV2; 7 nucleotides match TRBD2. Germline values: CDR1 SNHLY, CDR2 FYNNEI. This CDR3 is built from 14 residues. Germline trimming cut 8 bases from V and 3 bases from J; bases unmatched to any gene: 6.

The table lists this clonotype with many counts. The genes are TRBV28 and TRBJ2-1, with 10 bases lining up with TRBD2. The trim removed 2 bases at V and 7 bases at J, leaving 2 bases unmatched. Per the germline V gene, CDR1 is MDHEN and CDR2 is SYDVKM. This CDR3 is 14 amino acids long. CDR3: CASSLASGSNEQFF. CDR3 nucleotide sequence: TGTGCCAGCAGTTTAGCTAGCGGGAGTAATGAGCAGTTCTTC.

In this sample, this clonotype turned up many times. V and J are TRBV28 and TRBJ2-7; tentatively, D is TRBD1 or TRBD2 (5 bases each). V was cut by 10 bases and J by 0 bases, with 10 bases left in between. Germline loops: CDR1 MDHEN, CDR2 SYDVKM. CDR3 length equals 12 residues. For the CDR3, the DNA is TGTGCCATCGGGACCCTCTCCTACGAGCAGTACTTC. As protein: CAIGTLSYEQYF.

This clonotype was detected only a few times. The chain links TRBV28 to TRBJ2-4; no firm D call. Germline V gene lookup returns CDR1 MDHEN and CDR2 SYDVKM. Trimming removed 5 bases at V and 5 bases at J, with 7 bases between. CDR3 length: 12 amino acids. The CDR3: CASSIIENIQYF. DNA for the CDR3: TGTGCCAGCAGTATAATAGAAAACATTCAGTACTTC.

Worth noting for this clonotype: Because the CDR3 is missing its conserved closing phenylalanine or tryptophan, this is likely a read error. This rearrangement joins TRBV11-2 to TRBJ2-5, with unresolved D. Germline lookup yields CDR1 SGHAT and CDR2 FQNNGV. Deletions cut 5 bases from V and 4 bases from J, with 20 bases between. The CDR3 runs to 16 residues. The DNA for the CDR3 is TGTGCCAGCAGCGTTCGATCTCACGCGTTCGGAGAGACCCAGTACCTC. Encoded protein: CASSVRSHAFGETQYL.

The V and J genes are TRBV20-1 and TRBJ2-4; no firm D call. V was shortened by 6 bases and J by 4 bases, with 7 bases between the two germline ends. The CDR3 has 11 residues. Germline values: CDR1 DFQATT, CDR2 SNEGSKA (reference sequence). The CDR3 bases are TGCAGTGCCACCTTGAAAAACATTCAGTACTTC. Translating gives CSATLKNIQYF.

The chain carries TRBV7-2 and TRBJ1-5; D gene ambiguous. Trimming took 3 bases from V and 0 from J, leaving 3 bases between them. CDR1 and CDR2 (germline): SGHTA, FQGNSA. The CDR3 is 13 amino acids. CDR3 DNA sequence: TGTGCCAGCAGCTTGGTTAGCAATCAGCCCCAGCATTTT. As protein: CASSLVSNQPQHF. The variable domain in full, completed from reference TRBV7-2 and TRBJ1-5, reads GAGVSQSPSNKVTEKGKDVELRCDPISGHTALYWYRQSLGQGLEFLIYFQGNSAPDKSGLPSDRFSAERTGGSVSTLTIQRTQQEDSAVYLCASSLVSNQPQHFGDGTRLSIL.

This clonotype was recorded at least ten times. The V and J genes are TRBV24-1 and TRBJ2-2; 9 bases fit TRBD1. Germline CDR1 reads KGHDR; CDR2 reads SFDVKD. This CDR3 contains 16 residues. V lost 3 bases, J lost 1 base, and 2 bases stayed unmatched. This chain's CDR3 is CATSDVDRGNTGELFF. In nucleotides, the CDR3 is TGTGCCACCAGTGATGTGGACAGGGGGAACACCGGGGAGCTGTTTTTT.

As DNA, the CDR3 is TGTGCCAGCAGCCAGATACACGGGGAGCTGTTTTTT. Translating it yields CASSQIHGELFF. The chain employs TRBV7-9 and TRBJ2-2, with D hard to call. Germline assignment: CDR1 SEHNR and CDR2 FQNEAQ (reference sequence). The CDR3 contains 12 residues. V was shortened by 5 bases and J by 7 bases, with 8 bases between the two germline ends.

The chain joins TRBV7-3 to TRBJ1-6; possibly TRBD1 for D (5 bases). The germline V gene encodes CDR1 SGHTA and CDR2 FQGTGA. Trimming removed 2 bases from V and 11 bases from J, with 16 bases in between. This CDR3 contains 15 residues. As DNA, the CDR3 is TGTGCCAGCAGCTTATCTGTCAGGGCAGCTGCACCCCTCCACTTT. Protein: CASSLSVRAAAPLHF.

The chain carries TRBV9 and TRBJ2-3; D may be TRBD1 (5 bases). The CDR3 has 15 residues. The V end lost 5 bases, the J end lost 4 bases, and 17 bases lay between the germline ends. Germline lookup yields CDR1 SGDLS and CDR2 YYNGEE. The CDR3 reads CASSHPAETADTQYF. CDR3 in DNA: TGTGCCAGCAGTCACCCCGCGGAGACAGCAGATACGCAGTATTTT.

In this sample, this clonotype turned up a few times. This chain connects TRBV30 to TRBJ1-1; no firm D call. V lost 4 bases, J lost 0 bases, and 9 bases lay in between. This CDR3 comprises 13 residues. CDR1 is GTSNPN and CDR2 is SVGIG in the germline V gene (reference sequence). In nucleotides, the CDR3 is TGTGCCTGGACCGAGGAAGTGAACACTGAAGCTTTCTTT. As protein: CAWTEEVNTEAFF.

The DNA of the CDR3 is TGTGCCAGCAGCCACGGGTTACTCCTAGCGGGAGTTCAAGAGACCCAGTACTTC. As protein: CASSHGLLLAGVQETQYF. This sequence joins TRBV4-2 and TRBJ2-5; TRBD2 agrees at 10 bases. The length of the CDR3 is 18 residues. Germline V lookup: CDR1 LGHNA, CDR2 YNFKEQ. With V trimmed by 3 bases and J by 2 bases, 12 bases remained unmatched.

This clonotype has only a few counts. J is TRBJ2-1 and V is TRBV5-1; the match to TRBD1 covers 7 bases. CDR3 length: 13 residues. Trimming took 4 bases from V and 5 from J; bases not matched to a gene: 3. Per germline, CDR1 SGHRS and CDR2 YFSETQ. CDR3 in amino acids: CASSPGQNNEQFF. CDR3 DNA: TGCGCCAGCAGCCCGGGACAGAACAATGAGCAGTTCTTC.

CDR3: CASSGPREGFDSNQPQHF. The DNA of the CDR3 is TGTGCCAGCAGTGGACCGCGTGAGGGATTCGATAGCAATCAGCCCCAGCATTTT. The chain joins TRBV6-2 or TRBV6-3 to TRBJ1-5; D remains unclear. Trimming took off 5 bases at V and 0 bases at J, with 20 bases between the two ends. Germline V lookup: CDR1 MNHEY, CDR2 SVGEGT. The CDR3 consists of 18 residues.

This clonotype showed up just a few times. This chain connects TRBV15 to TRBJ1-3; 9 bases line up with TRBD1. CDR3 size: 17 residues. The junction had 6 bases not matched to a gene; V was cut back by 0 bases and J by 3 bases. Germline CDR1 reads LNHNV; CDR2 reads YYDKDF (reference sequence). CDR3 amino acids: CATSREGTGRIGNTIYF. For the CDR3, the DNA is TGTGCCACCAGCAGAGAGGGGACAGGGAGAATTGGAAACACCATATATTTT.

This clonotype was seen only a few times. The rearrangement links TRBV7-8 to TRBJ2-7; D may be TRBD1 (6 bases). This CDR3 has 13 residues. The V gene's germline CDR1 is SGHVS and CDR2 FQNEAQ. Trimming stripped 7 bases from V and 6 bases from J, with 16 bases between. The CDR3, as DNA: TGTGCCAGCAACATGGGGGCTTTGGGCGAGCAGTACTTC. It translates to CASNMGALGEQYF.